This TCR beta chain is from a study of blood T cell repertoires in COVID-19 (dated by TCRdb to 2019 to 2021). Regarding the complete study: Samples from collaborators originated in the United States, Italy and Spain and spanned both the acute and convalescent phases of COVID-19. The prospective study material was composed of cDNA or gDNA derived from T cells, B-cell-depleted T cells, or PBMCs. Deeply sampled blood TCRbeta repertoires from subjects exposed to, actively infected with, or recovered from COVID-19 were included in the dataset. A freely available public database, intended as a resource for researchers studying the immune response to SARS-CoV-2, is where the repertoires were released. The samples were drawn from two sources: the first 160 participants of the ongoing ImmuneRACE study, and 950 to 1,500 subjects contributed by 6 global collaborators. Nearly every sample came with metadata listing a de-identified subject ID, COVID-19 status, age in years and sex. Where available, HLA class I and class II types were taken from metadata supplied by the sample provider and were not determined by assay-based typing. Overall results and qualifications from the work: The quantity of clinical and demographic metadata differed by source and by participant and was supplied without curation.

Enrolling through a virtual design, the prospective study's participants ranged in age from roughly 18 to 95 years and lived across 24 United States geographic areas. In the prospective study, participants were assigned to cohorts based on the clinical history participants reported in a screening survey and a study questionnaire. For ImmuneRACE Cohort 3, a participant was defined as recovered based on two consecutive negative NP/OP PCR tests, clearance by a healthcare professional, or resolution of symptoms. In the prospective study, whole blood, serum and a nasopharyngeal or oropharyngeal swab were collected from each participant by mobile phlebotomists. Prospective study participants could optionally give additional blood draws and questionnaires over an approximately two-month period. Blood samples from the prospective study were shipped frozen or at room temperature prior to DNA extraction.

Note on this clone: This receptor's antigen is unknown. No clone much larger than this one lies a single base away; base qualities are absent.

The V end loses 0 bases and the J end loses 5 bases, and a stretch of 9 bases separates them. The CDR3 starts with the cysteine, ends with the phenylalanine, and has 14 residues. Of all the DNA, just the CDR3 is kept, 42 bases in frame from base 1. CDR1 KGHDR and CDR2 SFDVKD are derived from the germline V gene. TCRbeta CDR3 regions were amplified from genomic DNA using the immunoSEQ Assay, a bias-controlled multiplex PCR. Processing in the source paper ran as follows. The number of nucleated cells in each sample was estimated from the amplification of reference gene primers within the assay. Sequence reads were collapsed and filtered to measure the absolute abundance of every unique TCRbeta CDR3 rearrangement. Productive Simpson clonality was computed per sample as the square root of Simpson's diversity index over productive rearrangements. TCRdb holds this immuneACCESS table with in-frame rearrangements only. Some clones are missing; in checked studies, unresolved V genes explain under half, and the rest has no known cause. V and J calls and clone size are copied from that table; D and trimming were computed from the DNA. The sample profile shows 250,000 to 300,000 clones; approximately 86% of them were found once. The top ten constitute about 1% of the sample.

The chain joins TRBV24-1 to TRBJ2-5, and TRBD1 may be the D gene, going by 6 matching bases. This sequence was found in a woman aged 30 to 39 who had recovered from COVID-19. Sequenced sample: PBMCs or T cells enriched from blood (not recorded which). CDR3 sequence: CATSDLTGPETQYF. The bases read TGTGCCACCAGTGATTTGACAGGGCCGGAGACCCAGTACTTC.